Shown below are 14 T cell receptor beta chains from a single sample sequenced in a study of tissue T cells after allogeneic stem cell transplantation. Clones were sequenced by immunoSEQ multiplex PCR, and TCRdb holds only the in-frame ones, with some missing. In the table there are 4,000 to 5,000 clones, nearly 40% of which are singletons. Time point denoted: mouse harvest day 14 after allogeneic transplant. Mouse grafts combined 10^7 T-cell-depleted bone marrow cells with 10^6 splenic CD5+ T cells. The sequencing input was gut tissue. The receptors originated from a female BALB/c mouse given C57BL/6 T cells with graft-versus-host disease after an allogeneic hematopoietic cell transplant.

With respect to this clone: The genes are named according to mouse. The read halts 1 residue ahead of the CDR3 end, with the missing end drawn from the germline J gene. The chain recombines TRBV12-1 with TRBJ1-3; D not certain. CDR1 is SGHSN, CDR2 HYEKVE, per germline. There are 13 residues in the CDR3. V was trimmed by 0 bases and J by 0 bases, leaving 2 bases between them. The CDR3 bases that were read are TGTGCCAGCTCTCTCAATTCTGGAAATACGCTCTAT. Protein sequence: CASSLNSGNTLY. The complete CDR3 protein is CASSLNSGNTLYF.

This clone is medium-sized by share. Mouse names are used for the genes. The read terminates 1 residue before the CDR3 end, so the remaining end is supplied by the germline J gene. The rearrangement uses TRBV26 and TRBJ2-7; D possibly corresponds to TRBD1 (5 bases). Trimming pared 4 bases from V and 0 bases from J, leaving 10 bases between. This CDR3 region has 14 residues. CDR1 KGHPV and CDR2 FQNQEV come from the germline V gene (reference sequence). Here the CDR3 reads CASSPDRSSYEQYF. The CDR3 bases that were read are TGTGCCAGCAGTCCCGACAGAAGCTCCTATGAACAGTAC.

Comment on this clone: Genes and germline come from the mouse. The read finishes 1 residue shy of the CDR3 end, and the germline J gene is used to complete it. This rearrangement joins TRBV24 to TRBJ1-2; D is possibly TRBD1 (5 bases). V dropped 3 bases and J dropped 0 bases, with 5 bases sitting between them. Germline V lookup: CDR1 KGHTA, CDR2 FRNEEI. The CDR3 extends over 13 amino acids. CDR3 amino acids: CASSLQANSDYTF. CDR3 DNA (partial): TGTGCCAGCAGTCTACAGGCAAACTCCGACTACACC.

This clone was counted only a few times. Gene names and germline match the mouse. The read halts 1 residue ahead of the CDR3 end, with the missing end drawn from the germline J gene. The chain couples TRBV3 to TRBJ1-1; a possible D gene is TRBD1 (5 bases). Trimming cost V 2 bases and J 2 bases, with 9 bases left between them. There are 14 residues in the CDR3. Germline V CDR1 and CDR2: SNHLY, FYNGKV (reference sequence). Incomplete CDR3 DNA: TGTGCCAGCAGCTTAACCAGGGTCAACACAGAAGTCTTC. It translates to CASSLTRVNTEVF. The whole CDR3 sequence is CASSLTRVNTEVFF. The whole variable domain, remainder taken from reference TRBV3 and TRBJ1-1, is GPKVLQIPSHQIIDMGQMVTLNCDPVSNHLYFYWYKQILGQQMEFLVNFYNGKVMEKSKLFKDQFSVERPDGSYFTLKIQPTALEDSAVYFCASSLTRVNTEVFFGKGTRLTVV.

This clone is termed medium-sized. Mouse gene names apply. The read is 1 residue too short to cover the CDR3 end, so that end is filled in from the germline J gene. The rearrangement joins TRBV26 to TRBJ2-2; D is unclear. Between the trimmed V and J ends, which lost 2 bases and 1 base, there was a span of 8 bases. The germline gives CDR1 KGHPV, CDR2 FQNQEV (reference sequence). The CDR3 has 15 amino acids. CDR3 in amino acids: CASSLRDINTGQLYF. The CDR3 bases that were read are TGTGCCAGCAGTCTGAGAGACATAAACACCGGGCAGCTCTAC.

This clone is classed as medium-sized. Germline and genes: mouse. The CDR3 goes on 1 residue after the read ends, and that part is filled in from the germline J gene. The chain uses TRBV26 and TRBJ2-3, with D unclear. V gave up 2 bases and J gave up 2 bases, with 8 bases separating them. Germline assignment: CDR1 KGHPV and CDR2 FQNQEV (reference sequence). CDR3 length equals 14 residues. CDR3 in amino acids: CASSLIGPAETLYF. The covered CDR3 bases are TGTGCCAGCAGTCTGATAGGACCTGCAGAAACGCTGTAT.

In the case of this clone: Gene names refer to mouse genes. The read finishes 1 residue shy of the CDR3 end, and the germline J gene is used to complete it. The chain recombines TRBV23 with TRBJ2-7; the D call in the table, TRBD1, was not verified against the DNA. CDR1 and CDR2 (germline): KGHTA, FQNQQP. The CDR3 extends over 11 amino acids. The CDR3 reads CSSSRQGEQYF. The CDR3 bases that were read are TGCTCCAGCAGCCGACAGGGAGAACAGTAC.

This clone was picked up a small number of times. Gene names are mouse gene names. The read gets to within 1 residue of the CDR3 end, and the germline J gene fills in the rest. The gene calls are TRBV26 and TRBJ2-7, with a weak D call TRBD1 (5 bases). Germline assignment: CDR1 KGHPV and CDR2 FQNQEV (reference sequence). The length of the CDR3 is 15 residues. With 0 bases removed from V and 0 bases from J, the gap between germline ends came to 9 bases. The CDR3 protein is CASSLSSGSSYEQYF. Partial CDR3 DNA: TGTGCCAGCAGTCTGTCGTCAGGGAGCTCCTATGAACAGTAC. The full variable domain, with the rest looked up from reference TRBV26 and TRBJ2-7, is NSKVIQTPRYLVKGQGQKAKMRCIPEKGHPVVFWYQQNKNNEFKFLINFQNQEVLQQIDMTEKRFSAECPSNSPCSLEIQSSEAGDSALYLCASSLSSGSSYEQYFGPGTRLTVL.

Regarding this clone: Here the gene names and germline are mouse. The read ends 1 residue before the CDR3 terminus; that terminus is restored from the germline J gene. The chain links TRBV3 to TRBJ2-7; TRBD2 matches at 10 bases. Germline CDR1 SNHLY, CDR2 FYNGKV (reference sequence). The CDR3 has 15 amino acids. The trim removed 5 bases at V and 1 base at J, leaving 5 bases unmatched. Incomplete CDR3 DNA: TGTGCCAGCAGCCCTCGACTGGGGGGTTCCTATGAACAGTAC. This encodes CASSPRLGGSYEQY. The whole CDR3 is CASSPRLGGSYEQYF. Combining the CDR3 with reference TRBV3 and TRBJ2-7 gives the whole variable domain GPKVLQIPSHQIIDMGQMVTLNCDPVSNHLYFYWYKQILGQQMEFLVNFYNGKVMEKSKLFKDQFSVERPDGSYFTLKIQPTALEDSAVYFCASSPRLGGSYEQYFGPGTRLTVL.

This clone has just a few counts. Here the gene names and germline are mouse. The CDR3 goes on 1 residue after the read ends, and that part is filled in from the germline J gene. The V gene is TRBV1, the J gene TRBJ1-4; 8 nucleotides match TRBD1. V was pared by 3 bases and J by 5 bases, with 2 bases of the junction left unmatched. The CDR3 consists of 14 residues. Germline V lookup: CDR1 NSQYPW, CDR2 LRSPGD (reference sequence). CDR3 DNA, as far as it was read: TGCACCTGCAGTGCTCGGGACAGGAACGAAAGATTATTT. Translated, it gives CTCSARDRNERLF. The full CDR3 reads CTCSARDRNERLFF.

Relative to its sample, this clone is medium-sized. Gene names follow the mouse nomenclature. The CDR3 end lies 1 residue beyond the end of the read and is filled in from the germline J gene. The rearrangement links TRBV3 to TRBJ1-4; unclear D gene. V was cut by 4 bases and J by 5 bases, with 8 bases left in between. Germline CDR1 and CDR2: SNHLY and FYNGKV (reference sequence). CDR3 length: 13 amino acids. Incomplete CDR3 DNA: TGTGCCAGCAGCTCTCCGGGAAACGAAAGATTATTT. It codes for CASSSPGNERLF. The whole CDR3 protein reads CASSSPGNERLFF. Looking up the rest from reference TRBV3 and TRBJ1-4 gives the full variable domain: GPKVLQIPSHQIIDMGQMVTLNCDPVSNHLYFYWYKQILGQQMEFLVNFYNGKVMEKSKLFKDQFSVERPDGSYFTLKIQPTALEDSAVYFCASSSPGNERLFFGHGTKLSVL.

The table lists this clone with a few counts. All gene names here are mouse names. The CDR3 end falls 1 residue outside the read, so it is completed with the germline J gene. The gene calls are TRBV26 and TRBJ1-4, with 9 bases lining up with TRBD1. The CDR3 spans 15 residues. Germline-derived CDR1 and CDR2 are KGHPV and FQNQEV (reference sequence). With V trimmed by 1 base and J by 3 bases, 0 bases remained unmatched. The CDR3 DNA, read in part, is TGTGCCAGCAGTCTGTGGACAGGGGCCAACGAAAGATTATTT. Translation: CASSLWTGANERLF. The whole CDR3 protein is CASSLWTGANERLFF.

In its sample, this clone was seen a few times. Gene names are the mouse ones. The covered CDR3 bases are TGTGCCAGCAGGGGACAAAACCAGGCTCCGCTT. It encodes CASRGQNQAPL. The whole CDR3 reads CASRGQNQAPLF. This chain uses TRBV4 with TRBJ1-5; possible D gene TRBD1, 6 bases. The CDR3 end is not reached by the read, which stops 1 residue before it; the germline J gene fills it in. V lost 6 bases and J lost 4, with 7 bases in between. Germline loops: CDR1 LGHDT, CDR2 YNNKQL (reference sequence). This CDR3 has 12 amino acids.

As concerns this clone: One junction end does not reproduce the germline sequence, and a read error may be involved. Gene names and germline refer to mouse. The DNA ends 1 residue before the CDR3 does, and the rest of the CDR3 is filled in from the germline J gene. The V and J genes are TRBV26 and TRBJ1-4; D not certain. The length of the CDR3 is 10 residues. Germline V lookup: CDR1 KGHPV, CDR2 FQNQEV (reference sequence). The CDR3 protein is CASSNGRLFF. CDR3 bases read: TGTGCCAGCAGCAACGGAAGATTATTT. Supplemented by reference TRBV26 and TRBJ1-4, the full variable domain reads NSKVIQTPRYLVKGQGQKAKMRCIPEKGHPVVFWYQQNKNNEFKFLINFQNQEVLQQIDMTEKRFSAECPSNSPCSLEIQSSEAGDSALYLCASSNGRLFFGHGTKLSVL.